The T cell receptor beta chain described here comes from a study of patients and donors after allogeneic stem cell transplantation. This clonotype was recorded a few times. TCRdb ran MiXCR on the RT-PCR reads and lists one entry per CDR3 protein. This sample carries around 150,000 distinct CDR3 sequences, over 35% of them seen once, and the ten largest clones take about 50%. Trimming at V came to 4 bases and at J to 4 bases, leaving 6 bases not matched to a gene. The germline CDR1 and CDR2 sequences are SGHRS and YFSETQ. The CDR3 extends over 14 amino acids. The chain uses TRBV5-1 and TRBJ1-2; 8 bases agree with TRBD1. The clonotype comes from a human donor who was either an allogeneic HSCT recipient or a stem cell or donor lymphocyte infusion donor (not recorded which). It is not recorded whose cells these are; they may come from a transplant donor. What was sequenced was blood, either unsorted or a sorted T cell fraction (not recorded which). CDR3 protein: CASSLDRAVYGYTF. The CDR3 nucleotides read TGCGCCAGCAGCCTGGACAGGGCAGTCTATGGCTACACCTTC.